These 19 T cell receptor beta chains were all obtained from the same sample, sequenced in a study of neurological immune-mediated disorders (dated by TCRdb to between 2018 and 2021). Libraries were constructed by 5' RACE. Sequencing was carried out with an Illumina HiSeq 2500. TCRdb cleaned the public reads at Q25 with fastp, built clones with MiXCR and kept in-frame beta chains. Under each unique CDR3 protein, matching rows form one entry showing the most common genes and DNA. Counted in this sample were about 48,000 distinct CDR3 sequences; approximately 10% of them appeared once. 21% of the sample goes to the ten largest clones. Sequencing input: PBMCs. Source of these receptors: a woman between 40 and 55 years old with HTLV-1-associated myelopathy (HAM/TSP).

In this sample, this clonotype turned up many times. The gene calls are TRBV7-2 and TRBJ1-4, with 8 bases fitting TRBD1. The CDR3 runs to 16 residues. V was pared by 5 bases and J by 6 bases, with 11 bases of the junction left unmatched. CDR1 and CDR2 (germline): SGHTA, FQGNSA. CDR3 region: CASSLWAGTGDEKLFF. CDR3 nucleotide sequence: TGTGCCAGCAGCCTCTGGGCCGGGACAGGTGATGAAAAACTGTTTTTT.

The chain combines TRBV7-3 with TRBJ2-3; D possibly corresponds to TRBD2 (5 bases). This CDR3 contains 14 residues. In germline, CDR1 is SGHTA, CDR2 FQGTGA. Trimming removed 2 bases at V and 2 bases at J, with 8 bases between. In DNA form, the CDR3 reads TGTGCCAGCAGCTTAGGACTTAACACAGATACGCAGTATTTT. This codes for CASSLGLNTDTQYF.

This clonotype was observed at least ten times. This chain uses TRBV12-3 or TRBV12-4 with TRBJ2-4, with D possibly called TRBD1 or TRBD2 (6 bases each). Trimming cost V 7 bases and J 5 bases, with 12 bases left between them. The CDR3 covers 13 residues. In DNA, the CDR3 is TGTGCCAGCACCTACCGGGGGCAAAACATTCAGTACTTC. Protein: CASTYRGQNIQYF.

This clonotype was found many times. The chain couples TRBV5-6 to TRBJ1-4; D gene uncertain. V gave up 4 bases and J gave up 8 bases, with 18 bases separating them. The CDR3 has 15 residues. CDR1 is SGHDT, CDR2 YYEEEE, per germline. The CDR3, as DNA: TGTGCCAGCAGCCCCTCCGGTGATTTAGGGGAAAAACTGTTTTTT. Protein product: CASSPSGDLGEKLFF.

This chain links TRBV5-1 with TRBJ2-3; 11 bases are a match to TRBD2. J was trimmed by 7 bases and V by 4 bases; bases with no gene match: 8. The CDR3 has 15 residues. Germline assignment: CDR1 SGHRS and CDR2 YFSETQ. The CDR3 region is CASSDLIAGGHTQYF. CDR3 nucleotides: TGCGCCAGCAGCGATCTTATAGCGGGGGGGCATACGCAGTATTTT.

This clonotype showed up many times. The DNA of the CDR3 is TGCGCCAGCAGTTCGGACAGCGCGAGCTCCTATAATTCACCCCTCCACTTT. It codes for CASSSDSASSYNSPLHF. The chain links TRBV5-1 to TRBJ1-6; D perhaps matches TRBD1 (6 bases). Germline V gene data show CDR1 as SGHRS and CDR2 as YFSETQ. This CDR3 is 17 amino acids long. Trimming removed 5 bases from V and 0 bases from J, with 15 bases in between.

Many counts were recorded for this clonotype. The J gene is TRBJ1-2, the V gene TRBV29-1, with unresolved D. This CDR3 contains 12 residues. Germline values: CDR1 SQVTM, CDR2 ANQGSEA. V was trimmed by 3 bases and J by 3 bases, leaving 8 bases between them. The CDR3 DNA reads TGCAGCGTTGAGGGGTTTGACTATGGCTACACCTTC. It yields the protein CSVEGFDYGYTF. The full variable domain, with the rest looked up from reference TRBV29-1 and TRBJ1-2, is SAVISQKPSRDICQRGTSLTIQCQVDSQVTMMFWYRQQPGQSLTLIATANQGSEATYESGFVIDKFPISRPNLTFSTLTVSNMSPEDSSIYLCSVEGFDYGYTFGSGTRLTVV.

This clonotype has ten or more counts. The V gene is TRBV6-2 or TRBV6-3, the J gene TRBJ2-2; D remains ambiguous. The CDR3 is made up of 15 amino acids. Germline CDR1 and CDR2: MNHEY and SVGEGT. The ends were cut back, 4 bases at V and 0 bases at J, with 9 bases in the middle. The CDR3 sequence: CASSFLVANTGELFF. CDR3 nucleotides: TGTGCCAGCAGTTTTTTGGTCGCGAACACCGGGGAGCTGTTTTTT.

This clonotype was seen many times. The chain has TRBV20-1 and TRBJ1-6; tentatively, D is TRBD1 (5 bases). CDR3 length equals 13 residues. V was clipped by 3 bases and J by 8 bases, with 11 bases between them. Germline loops: CDR1 DFQATT, CDR2 SNEGSKA (reference sequence). The CDR3 loop reads CSASGGGDSPLHF. In DNA, the CDR3 is TGCAGTGCTAGCGGGGGTGGGGATTCACCCCTCCACTTT.

This clonotype has a count of ten or more. The rearrangement uses TRBV20-1 and TRBJ1-1; TRBD1 is a possible D gene (5 bases). The V end was cut by 5 bases, the J end by 0 bases, with 10 bases between. Germline CDR1 DFQATT, CDR2 SNEGSKA (reference sequence). The CDR3 is 13 amino acids. The CDR3 nucleotides read TGCAGTGCTGGGGGGGGAGTGAACACTGAAGCTTTCTTT. It codes for CSAGGGVNTEAFF.

This clonotype was counted many times. The chain employs TRBV19 and TRBJ2-3, with a tentative D call TRBD2 (5 bases). The germline V gene has CDR1 LNHDA and CDR2 SQIVND (reference sequence). This CDR3 has 12 amino acids. The V end was cut by 8 bases, the J end by 0 bases, with 6 bases between. The CDR3 spells CASSGSTDTQYF. For the CDR3, the DNA is TGTGCCAGTTCGGGAAGCACAGATACGCAGTATTTT.

This clonotype has only a few counts. The chain is built from TRBV7-3 and TRBJ2-3; D may be TRBD2 (7 bases). Trimming pared 5 bases from V and 2 bases from J, leaving 26 bases between. Germline values: CDR1 SGHTA, CDR2 FQGTGA. The CDR3 consists of 19 residues. This CDR3 is CASSPTPREAGGYTDTQYF. CDR3 DNA: TGTGCCAGCAGCCCCACCCCCCGGGAGGCCGGGGGCTACACAGATACGCAGTATTTT.

This clonotype was recorded many times. V gene TRBV27 combines with J gene TRBJ2-3; no definite D call. The CDR3 extends over 14 amino acids. Trimming took off 6 bases at V and 4 bases at J, with 14 bases between the two ends. Looked up from germline, CDR1 is MNHEY and CDR2 is SMNVEV (reference sequence). CDR3 in DNA: TGTGCCAGCAGAGGGATCTCACCCGCAGATACGCAGTATTTT. It is translated as CASRGISPADTQYF.

This clonotype was detected many times. The chain recombines TRBV7-2 with TRBJ2-4; D gene ambiguous. V shed 2 bases and J shed 1 base, with 9 bases lying between them. The CDR3 is made up of 15 amino acids. In germline, CDR1 is SGHTA, CDR2 FQGNSA. The CDR3 region has the DNA TGTGCCAGCAGCTTAATCGGGTTTGCCAAAAACATTCAGTACTTC. This codes for CASSLIGFAKNIQYF. The entire variable domain, with the rest obtained from reference TRBV7-2 and TRBJ2-4, is as follows: GAGVSQSPSNKVTEKGKDVELRCDPISGHTALYWYRQSLGQGLEFLIYFQGNSAPDKSGLPSDRFSAERTGGSVSTLTIQRTQQEDSAVYLCASSLIGFAKNIQYFGAGTRLSVL.

This clonotype was seen many times. V gene TRBV24-1 combines with J gene TRBJ1-1; no firm D call. Trimming pared 4 bases from V and 8 bases from J, leaving 7 bases between. The CDR3 has 11 residues. Germline CDR1 is KGHDR and CDR2 is SFDVKD. CDR3 nucleotides: TGTGCCACCAGTGACGGAACAGAAGCTTTCTTT. It translates to CATSDGTEAFF.

This clonotype was picked up many times. The chain couples TRBV4-2 to TRBJ2-1; D may be TRBD1 (6 bases). Germline values: CDR1 LGHNA, CDR2 YNFKEQ. CDR3 size: 14 residues. V lost 4 bases and J 10 bases, leaving 17 bases between the germline ends. As DNA, the CDR3 is TGTGCCAGCAGCCCCCCAAGGTTGGACAGCGAGCAGTTCTTC. It translates to CASSPPRLDSEQFF.

This clonotype was observed many times. V gene TRBV6-1 combines with J gene TRBJ1-5, with a possible D match to TRBD1 (6 bases). This CDR3 has 15 residues. V dropped 5 bases and J dropped 2 bases, with 13 bases sitting between them. The germline CDR1 and CDR2 sequences are MNHNS and SASEGT. The CDR3 bases are TGTGCCAGCAGTACCACAGGGAGGGGCAATCAGCCCCAGCATTTT. It translates to CASSTTGRGNQPQHF.

This clonotype was seen ten or more times. The chain employs TRBV12-3 or TRBV12-4 and TRBJ2-7; TRBD2 is a possible D gene (5 bases). CDR3 length: 12 residues. V was clipped by 5 bases and J by 4 bases, with 9 bases between them. The CDR3 is CASSPAGYEQYF. For the CDR3, the DNA is TGTGCCAGCAGTCCTGCGGGTTACGAGCAGTACTTC.

In this sample, this clonotype turned up many times. This chain uses TRBV9 with TRBJ2-5; TRBD1 matches at 9 bases. Germline V gene sequence: CDR1 SGDLS, CDR2 YYNGEE. V dropped 2 bases and J dropped 4; count of bases not matched to a gene: 3. This CDR3 is 14 amino acids long. CDR3 bases: TGTGCCAGCAGCGTGGAGACAGGGGGAGAGACCCAGTACTTC. Its translation: CASSVETGGETQYF.